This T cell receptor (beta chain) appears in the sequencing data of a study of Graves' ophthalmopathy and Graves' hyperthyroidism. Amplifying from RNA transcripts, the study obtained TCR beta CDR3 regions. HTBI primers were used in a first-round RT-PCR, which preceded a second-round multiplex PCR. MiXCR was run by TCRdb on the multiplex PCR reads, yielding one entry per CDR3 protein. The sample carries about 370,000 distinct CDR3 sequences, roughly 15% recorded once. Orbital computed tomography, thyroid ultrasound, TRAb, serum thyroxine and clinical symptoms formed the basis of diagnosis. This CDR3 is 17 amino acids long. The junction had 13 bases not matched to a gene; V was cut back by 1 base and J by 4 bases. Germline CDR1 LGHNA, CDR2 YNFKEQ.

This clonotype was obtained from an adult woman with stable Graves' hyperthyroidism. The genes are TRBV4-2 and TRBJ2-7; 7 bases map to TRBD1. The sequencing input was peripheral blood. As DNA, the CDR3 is TGTGCCAGCAGCCAAGGCTACTCAAGGGGGCAGGGGTACGAGCAGTACTTC. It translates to CASSQGYSRGQGYEQYF.